Listed here are 2 T cell receptor beta chains from one sample, sequenced in a study of blood T cell repertoires in COVID-19. TCRdb's copy holds only in-frame clones and misses some; the assay was immunoSEQ multiplex PCR. The sample shows a few hundred thousand clones, around 90% of them seen only once. Sequencing input: PBMCs or T cells enriched from blood (not recorded which). The receptors were sampled from a woman in her late teens or twenties with acute COVID-19.

The chain employs TRBV10-2 and TRBJ1-1, with 9 bases lining up with TRBD1. CDR1 is WSHSY, CDR2 SAAADI, per germline. This CDR3 is built from 13 residues. The trim removed 8 bases at V and 5 bases at J, leaving 6 bases unmatched. The CDR3: CASGGQGKTEAFF. For the CDR3, the DNA is TGCGCCAGCGGTGGACAGGGGAAGACTGAAGCTTTCTTT.

The chain combines TRBV18 with TRBJ1-1; the match to TRBD1 covers 10 bases. The ends lost 5 bases at V and 4 bases at J; junction bases unmatched: 10. The germline CDR1 and CDR2 sequences are KGHSH and LQKENI. The CDR3 length is 16 residues. The CDR3 coding sequence is TGTGCCAGCTCAGCTGGGACAGGGGTTTTATTCACTGAAGCTTTCTTT. Amino acids: CASSAGTGVLFTEAFF.